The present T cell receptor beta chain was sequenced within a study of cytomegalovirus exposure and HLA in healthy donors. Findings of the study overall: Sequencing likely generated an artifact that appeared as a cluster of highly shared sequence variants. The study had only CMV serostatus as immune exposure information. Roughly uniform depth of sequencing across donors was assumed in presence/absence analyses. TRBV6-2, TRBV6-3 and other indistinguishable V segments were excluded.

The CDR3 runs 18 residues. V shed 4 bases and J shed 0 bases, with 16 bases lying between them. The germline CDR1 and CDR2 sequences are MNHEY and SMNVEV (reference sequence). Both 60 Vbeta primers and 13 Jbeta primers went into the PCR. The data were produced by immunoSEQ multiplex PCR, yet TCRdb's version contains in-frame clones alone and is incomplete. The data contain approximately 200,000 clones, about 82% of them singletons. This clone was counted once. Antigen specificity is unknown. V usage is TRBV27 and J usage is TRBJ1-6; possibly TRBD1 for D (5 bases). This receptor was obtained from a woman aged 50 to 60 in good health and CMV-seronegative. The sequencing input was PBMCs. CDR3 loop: CASSYRGALFSYNSPLHF. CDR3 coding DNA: TGTGCCAGCAGTTACCGCGGGGCACTGTTCTCCTATAATTCACCCCTCCACTTT.